A single sample gave rise to the 20 T cell receptor beta chains below, sequenced in a study of glioma-infiltrating T cells. Using RNA template, CDR3s of TCR alpha and beta were amplified with iRepertoire arm-PCR. In TCRdb, the multiplex PCR reads were re-called with MiXCR into one record per CDR3 protein. The sample holds 400,000 or so distinct CDR3 sequences, 41% seen once. The sample consisted of glioma tissue, nonneoplastic brain tissue, or PBMCs (not recorded which). The receptors originated from a human donor with low-grade glioma or glioblastoma, undergoing nonglioma brain surgery, or in good health (not recorded which).

The chain couples TRBV12-5 to TRBJ2-1; D remains unclear. There are 12 residues in the CDR3. Germline values: CDR1 LGHNT, CDR2 FRNRAP. V was clipped by 1 base and J by 9 bases, with 7 bases between them. The CDR3, as DNA: TGTGCTAGTGGTTTGGGACTGGCTGAGCAGTTCTTC. Its protein is CASGLGLAEQFF.

This chain joins TRBV19 and TRBJ2-7, with D unresolved. Per germline, CDR1 LNHDA and CDR2 SQIVND (reference sequence). V lost 6 bases and J 1 base, leaving 10 bases between the germline ends. The CDR3 length is 13 residues. In DNA form, the CDR3 reads TGTGCCAGTAGCTGGCATATGTCCTACGAGCAGTACTTC. It specifies CASSWHMSYEQYF. The variable domain in full, completed from reference TRBV19 and TRBJ2-7, reads DGGITQSPKYLFRKEGQNVTLSCEQNLNHDAMYWYRQDPGQGLRLIYYSQIVNDFQKGDIAEGYSVSREKKESFPLTVTSAQKNPTAFYLCASSWHMSYEQYFGPGTRLTVT.

V gene TRBV18 combines with J gene TRBJ2-7; D not certain. The CDR3 sequence is 13 residues long. Germline CDR1 is KGHSH and CDR2 is LQKENI. Trimming pared 0 bases from V and 4 bases from J, leaving 7 bases between. Written as DNA, the CDR3 is TGTGCCAGCTCACCACCAGGGCAATACGAGCAGTACTTC. As protein: CASSPPGQYEQYF.

This clonotype came up a few times. V is TRBV7-6 and J is TRBJ2-2; the match to TRBD1 covers 8 bases. V was pared by 1 base and J by 7 bases, with 5 bases of the junction left unmatched. This CDR3 has 15 residues. In germline, CDR1 is SGHVS, CDR2 FNYEAQ. The CDR3 coding sequence is TGTGCCAGCAGCTTAGTCAGGGGGCAGATCGGGGAGCTGTTTTTT. Amino acids: CASSLVRGQIGELFF.

This clonotype has more than one count but fewer than ten. Relative to the germline gene, one junction end is altered; a read error may explain this. This chain joins TRBV4-1 and TRBJ2-3, with D possibly TRBD2 on 5 matching bases. In germline, CDR1 is MGHRA, CDR2 YSYEKL. The CDR3 contains 13 residues. The DNA for the CDR3 is TGTGCCAGCAGCAGACTAAGCACAGATACGCAGTATTTT. This codes for CASSRLSTDTQYF.

Comment on this clonotype: A much larger clone is a single base away; this may be a read error. The chain joins TRBV4-3 to TRBJ1-1, with D possibly TRBD1 on 6 matching bases. The CDR3 runs to 14 residues. Per germline, CDR1 LGHNA and CDR2 YSLEER. The CDR3 is CANSQQGQGTEAFF. DNA of the CDR3: TGCGCCAACAGCCAACAGGGCCAGGGCACTGAAGCTTTCTTT.

This clonotype has a count of ten or more. The CDR3: CASSDRGPSYNEQFF. Here the CDR3 DNA reads TGTGCCAGCAGTGATCGGGGGCCCTCCTACAATGAGCAGTTCTTC. This chain joins TRBV25-1 and TRBJ2-1; D is tentatively TRBD1 or TRBD2 (6 bases each). This CDR3 is 15 amino acids long. Germline CDR1 reads MGHDK; CDR2 reads SYGVNS. V lost 3 bases to trimming and J lost 0 bases, with 9 bases between them.

The chain couples TRBV11-1 to TRBJ2-1; 11 bases line up with TRBD2. The V gene end was trimmed by 4 bases and the J gene end by 8 bases; junction bases not matched to a gene: 16. The germline CDR1 and CDR2 sequences are SGHAT and FQDESV (reference sequence). The CDR3 length is 18 residues. CDR3 protein: CASSSMFSGRADSDEQFF. The CDR3 DNA is TGTGCCAGCAGCTCTATGTTTAGCGGGAGGGCCGATAGCGATGAGCAGTTCTTC.

This clonotype was counted a few times. The J gene is TRBJ2-3, the V gene TRBV25-1; D not certain. Germline CDR1 and CDR2: MGHDK and SYGVNS. CDR3 length: 14 residues. The V end was cut by 5 bases, the J end by 0 bases, with 9 bases between. The CDR3 loop reads CASSKLVSTDTQYF. CDR3 DNA: TGTGCCAGCAGTAAGTTAGTTAGCACAGATACGCAGTATTTT.

A remark on this clonotype: This may be a read error: a much more frequent sequence differs by one nucleotide. V gene TRBV4-1 combines with J gene TRBJ1-1; D unresolved. The germline CDR1 and CDR2 sequences are MGHRA and YSYEKL. V was trimmed by 3 bases and J by 3 bases, leaving 11 bases between them. The CDR3 is made up of 14 amino acids. CDR3 residues: CASSHGSFYTEAFF. In nucleotides, the CDR3 is TGCGCCAGCAGCCATGGCAGTTTCTACACTGAAGCTTTCTTT.

The V gene is TRBV2, the J gene TRBJ1-2; D gene ambiguous. The CDR3 has 14 amino acids. Germline loops: CDR1 SNHLY, CDR2 FYNNEI. Trimming left V 8 bases short and J 4 bases short, with 17 bases between. The CDR3 sequence is CASLSDPILYGYTF. Here the CDR3 DNA reads TGTGCCAGCTTATCGGACCCCATCCTCTATGGCTACACCTTC.

Worth noting for this clonotype: One end of the junction does not line up with germline, which may come from a read error. The chain carries TRBV25-1 and TRBJ2-3; a weak D match, TRBD2 (6 bases). In germline, CDR1 is MGHDK, CDR2 SYGVNS. This CDR3 has 15 residues. CDR3 loop: CASSIPGGSTDTQYF. The CDR3 DNA reads TGCGCCAGCAGCATCCCCGGGGGTAGCACAGATACGCAGTATTTT. The variable domain in full, with the rest retrieved from reference TRBV25-1 and TRBJ2-3, is EADIYQTPRYLVIGTGKKITLECSQTMGHDKMYWYQQDPGMELHLIHYSYGVNSTEKGDLSSESTVSRIRTEHFPLTLESARPSHTSQYLCASSIPGGSTDTQYFGPGTRLTVL.

About this clonotype: The junction does not match germline at one end; this may be a read error. V usage is TRBV7-7 and J usage is TRBJ2-5, with TRBD2 matching over 9 bases. Germline-derived CDR1 and CDR2 are SSHAT and FNYEAQ (reference sequence). This CDR3 is built from 18 residues. CDR3 sequence reads: CASSLGEWPSGNQETQYF. Written as DNA, the CDR3 is TGTGCTAGCAGCTTAGGGGAGTGGCCTAGCGGGAATCAAGAGACCCAGTACTTC.

This clonotype appeared many times. The rearrangement joins TRBV15 to TRBJ2-7, with a tentative D call TRBD1 (6 bases). Germline loops: CDR1 LNHNV, CDR2 YYDKDF (reference sequence). V was shortened by 8 bases and J by 0 bases, with 11 bases between the two germline ends. The CDR3 runs to 13 residues. The CDR3 loop is CATEDRSSYEQYF. The CDR3 bases are TGTGCCACCGAGGACAGAAGCTCCTACGAGCAGTACTTC.

This clonotype was seen more than once but under ten times. V usage is TRBV25-1 and J usage is TRBJ2-1; D might be TRBD1 (5 bases). In germline, CDR1 is MGHDK, CDR2 SYGVNS. V was trimmed by 6 bases and J by 8 bases, leaving 23 bases between them. CDR3 length: 16 amino acids. The CDR3 nucleotides are TGTGCCAGCAGCCCGTGGGTCAGGGTCGTAGTCGATGAGCAGTTCTTC. Its protein is CASSPWVRVVVDEQFF.

This clonotype appeared a few times. The V and J genes are TRBV6-6 and TRBJ2-6; 10 bases match TRBD2. V lost 2 bases, J lost 0 bases, and 7 bases stayed unmatched. The CDR3 length is 19 residues. Germline V lookup: CDR1 MNHNY, CDR2 SVGAGI (reference sequence). CDR3 coding DNA: TGTGCCAGCAGTTACATCGGGCTAGCGGGAGTCTCTGGGGCCAACGTCCTGACTTTC. Protein product: CASSYIGLAGVSGANVLTF.

The rearrangement links TRBV4-1 to TRBJ2-2; TRBD2 matches at 8 bases. The CDR3 contains 17 residues. The junction had 11 bases not matched to a gene; V was cut back by 1 base and J by 7 bases. Germline loops: CDR1 MGHRA, CDR2 YSYEKL. CDR3 coding DNA: TGCGCCAGCAGCCAAGTTTTTAGCGGGATTAGGGGCGGGGAGCTGTTTTTT. Translating gives CASSQVFSGIRGGELFF.

The J gene is TRBJ1-6, the V gene TRBV20-1; TRBD1 might be the D (6 bases). V lost 1 base and J lost 3, with 10 bases in between. Germline V gene sequence: CDR1 DFQATT, CDR2 SNEGSKA (reference sequence). CDR3 length: 15 residues. The CDR3 is CSARGRQDYNSPLHF. The CDR3 bases are TGCAGTGCTAGAGGAAGACAGGACTATAATTCACCCCTCCACTTT.

There are a few counts of this clonotype. A much larger clone differs from this one at a single base, so this may be a read error. The chain employs TRBV27 and TRBJ2-1; D gene uncertain. The CDR3 has 14 residues. Germline CDR1 MNHEY, CDR2 SMNVEV (reference sequence). Trimming cost V 2 bases and J 10 bases, with 15 bases left between them. Written as DNA, the CDR3 is TGTGCCAGCAGTTTAGGCGGATTGGTCAACGAGCAGTTCTTC. Its translation is CASSLGGLVNEQFF.

The chain uses TRBV7-9 and TRBJ2-1; 11 nucleotides agree with TRBD1. This CDR3 comprises 15 residues. Unmatched junction bases numbered 9, after V lost 5 bases and J lost 9 bases. In germline, CDR1 is SEHNR, CDR2 FQNEAQ (reference sequence). The CDR3 sequence: CASSPDRGRMVEQFF. As DNA, the CDR3 is TGTGCCAGCAGCCCGGACAGGGGGCGTATGGTTGAGCAGTTCTTC.